The clone carrying this T cell receptor beta chain turned up a few times. The antigen is not known. These data belong to a study of blood T cells in healthy people across ages. V was shortened by 4 bases and J by 0 bases, with 17 bases between the two germline ends. CDR3 size: 17 residues. Together with a sample-barcoded 5' primer, a J-beta primer mix was included in a second PCR lasting about 6 to 12 cycles. TCRdb re-analysed the 5' RACE reads in MiXCR, keeping a single row per CDR3 protein. Altogether 1,300,000 or so distinct CDR3 sequences are present, around 59% being singletons, with the ten largest covering 5.5% to 8%. Study-wide results and caveats: TCR beta diversity was tightly associated with the proportion of naive T cells.

The chain has TRBV12-3 or TRBV12-4 and TRBJ2-3; possible D gene TRBD2, 7 bases. This clonotype was obtained from a man younger than 30 in good health. Input material: blood. The chain's CDR3 is CASSYMRGGTSTDTQYF. The CDR3 DNA sequence: TGTGCCAGCAGTTATATGCGCGGGGGCACTAGCACAGATACGCAGTATTTT.